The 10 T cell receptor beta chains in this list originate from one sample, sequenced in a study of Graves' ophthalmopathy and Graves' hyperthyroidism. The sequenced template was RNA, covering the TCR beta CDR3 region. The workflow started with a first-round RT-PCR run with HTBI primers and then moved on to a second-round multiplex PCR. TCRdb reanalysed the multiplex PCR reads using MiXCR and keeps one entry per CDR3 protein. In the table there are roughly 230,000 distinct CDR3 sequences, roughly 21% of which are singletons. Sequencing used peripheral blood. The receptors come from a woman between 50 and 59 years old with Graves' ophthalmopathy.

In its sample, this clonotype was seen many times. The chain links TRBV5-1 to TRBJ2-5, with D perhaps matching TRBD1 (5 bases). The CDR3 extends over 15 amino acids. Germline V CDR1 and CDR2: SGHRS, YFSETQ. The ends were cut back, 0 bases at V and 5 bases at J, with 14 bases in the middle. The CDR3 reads CASSLGGAGSETQYF. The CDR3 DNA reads TGCGCCAGCAGCTTGGGTGGGGCTGGGTCCGAGACCCAGTACTTC.

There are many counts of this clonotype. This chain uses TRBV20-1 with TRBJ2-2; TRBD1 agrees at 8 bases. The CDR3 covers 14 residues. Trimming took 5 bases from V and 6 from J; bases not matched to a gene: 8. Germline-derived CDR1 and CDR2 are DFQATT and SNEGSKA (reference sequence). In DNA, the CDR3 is TGCAGTGCTGCTGGACAGGGCTTAGCCGGGGAGCTGTTTTTT. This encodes CSAAGQGLAGELFF.

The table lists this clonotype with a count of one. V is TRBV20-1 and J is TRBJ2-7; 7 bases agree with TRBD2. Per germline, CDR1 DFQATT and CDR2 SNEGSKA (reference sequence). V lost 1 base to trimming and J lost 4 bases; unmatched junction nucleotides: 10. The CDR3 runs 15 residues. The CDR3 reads CSARGRRERSYEQYF. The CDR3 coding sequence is TGCAGTGCTAGAGGCCGGCGGGAGCGTTCTTACGAGCAGTACTTC.

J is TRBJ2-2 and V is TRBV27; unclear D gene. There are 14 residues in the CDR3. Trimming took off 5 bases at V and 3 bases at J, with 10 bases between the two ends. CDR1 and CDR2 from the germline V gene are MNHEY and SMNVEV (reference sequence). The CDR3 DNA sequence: TGTGCCAGCAGTGACCAGGCTTACACCGGGGAGCTGTTTTTT. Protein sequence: CASSDQAYTGELFF.

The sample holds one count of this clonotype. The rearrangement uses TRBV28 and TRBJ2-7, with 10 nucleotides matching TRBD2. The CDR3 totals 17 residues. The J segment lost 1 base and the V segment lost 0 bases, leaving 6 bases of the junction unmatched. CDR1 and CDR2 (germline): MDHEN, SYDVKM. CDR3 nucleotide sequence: TGTGCCAGCAGTTTATGGCTAGCGGGAGAAGGGTCCTACGAGCAGTACTTC. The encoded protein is CASSLWLAGEGSYEQYF.

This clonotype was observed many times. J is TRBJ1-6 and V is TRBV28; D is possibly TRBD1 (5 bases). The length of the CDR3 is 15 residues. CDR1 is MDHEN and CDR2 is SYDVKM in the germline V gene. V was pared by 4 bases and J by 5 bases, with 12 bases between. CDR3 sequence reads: CASSSGQTNNSPLHF. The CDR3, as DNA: TGTGCCAGCAGTTCAGGGCAGACTAATAATTCACCCCTCCACTTT.

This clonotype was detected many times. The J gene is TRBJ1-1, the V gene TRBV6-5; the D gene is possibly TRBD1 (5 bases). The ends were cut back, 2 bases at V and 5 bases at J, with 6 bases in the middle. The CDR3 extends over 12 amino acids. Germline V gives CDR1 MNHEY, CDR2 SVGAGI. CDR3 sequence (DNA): TGTGCCAGCAGTTACGGGGGAACTGAAGCTTTCTTT. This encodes CASSYGGTEAFF.

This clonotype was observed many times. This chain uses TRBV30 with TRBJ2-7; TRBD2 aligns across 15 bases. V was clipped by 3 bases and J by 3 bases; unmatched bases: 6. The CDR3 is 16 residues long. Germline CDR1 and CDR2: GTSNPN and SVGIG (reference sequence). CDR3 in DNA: TGTGCCTGGAGAGCCCCGGGACTAGCGGGAGGCTACGAGCAGTACTTC. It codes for CAWRAPGLAGGYEQYF.

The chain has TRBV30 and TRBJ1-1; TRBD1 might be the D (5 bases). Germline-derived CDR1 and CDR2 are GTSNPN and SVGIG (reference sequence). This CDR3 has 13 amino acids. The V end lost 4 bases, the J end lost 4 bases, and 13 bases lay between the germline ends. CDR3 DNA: TGTGCCTGGAAACCGAGAGGGGCCACTGAAGCTTTCTTT. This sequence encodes CAWKPRGATEAFF.

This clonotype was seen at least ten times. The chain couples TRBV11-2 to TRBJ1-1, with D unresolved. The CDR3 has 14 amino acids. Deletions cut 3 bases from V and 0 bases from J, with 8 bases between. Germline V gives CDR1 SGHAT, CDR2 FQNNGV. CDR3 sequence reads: CASSFSFVNTEAFF. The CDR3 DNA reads TGTGCCAGCAGCTTTTCCTTCGTGAACACTGAAGCTTTCTTT.